This record looks at one T cell receptor (beta chain) sequence and its context. Researchers ran the assay at a deep level. In replicate PCRs of unsorted PBMC, about 300 ng DNA, some 30,000 T cell genomes, was used. Spread over ten immunoSEQ deep assay plates, unsorted PBMC DNA underwent sequencing. Clones were sequenced by immunoSEQ multiplex PCR, and TCRdb holds only the in-frame ones, with some missing. The repertoire holds about 490,000 clones, 76% seen once, with roughly 13% in the top ten. These data come from a study of shared clonotypes between healthy human individuals. Each donor was a Caucasian adult residing in Nashville, Tennessee. The clonotype comes from a woman in her thirties or forties in good health. Some clones in this sample may be carry-over from other donors' samples. The sample taken for sequencing was PBMCs.

This chain's CDR3 is CASSFVGTGNTGELFF. CDR3 DNA: TGTGCCAGCAGCTTCGTCGGGACAGGGAACACCGGGGAGCTGTTTTTT. The J gene is TRBJ2-2, the V gene TRBV7-3; 8 bases are shared with TRBD1. This CDR3 is built from 16 residues. Germline V lookup: CDR1 SGHTA, CDR2 FQGTGA. V was pared by 3 bases and J by 1 base, with 4 bases of the junction left unmatched.